Following are 12 T cell receptor beta chains from one sample sequenced in a study of shared clonotypes between healthy human individuals. Measured with immunoSEQ multiplex PCR; TCRdb has only the in-frame clones, and not every one. The sample shows 1 million to 1.2 million clones, approximately 80% of them seen only once. The sample consisted of memory CD4+ T cells from PBMCs. As to subset: CD45RA-negative fraction. These receptors originate from a man aged 18 to 29 in good health. Some clones in this sample may be carry-over from other donors' samples.

The chain carries TRBV27 and TRBJ2-7, with 13 bases lining up with TRBD2. The CDR3 spans 18 residues. Germline loops: CDR1 MNHEY, CDR2 SMNVEV (reference sequence). After removal of 0 bases from V and 4 bases from J, the junction contained 9 bases not matched to a gene. The CDR3 bases are TGTGCCAGCAGTTTATCCTATCGGACTAGCGGGAGTCCGTACGAGCAGTACTTC. Translating gives CASSLSYRTSGSPYEQYF.

This sequence joins TRBV6-5 and TRBJ2-3; TRBD1 matches at 9 bases. This CDR3 region has 15 residues. With 5 bases clipped from V and 11 bases from J, the junction kept 14 bases outside the gene matches. The V gene's germline CDR1 is MNHEY and CDR2 SVGAGI. CDR3 region: CASSPPGTGMNLQYF. CDR3 coding DNA: TGTGCCAGCAGTCCCCCGGGGACAGGGATGAATTTGCAGTATTTT.

The rearrangement joins TRBV7-9 to TRBJ2-1; 9 bases align to TRBD2. This CDR3 region has 15 residues. Germline V gene lookup returns CDR1 SEHNR and CDR2 FQNEAQ (reference sequence). J lost 9 bases, V lost 6 bases, and 12 bases had no gene match. This CDR3 reads CASRDSGSPSVEQFF. For the CDR3, the DNA is TGTGCCAGCAGGGATAGCGGGAGCCCCTCGGTTGAGCAGTTCTTC.

The chain combines TRBV2 with TRBJ2-7, with TRBD1 identical over 9 bases. Germline V gene lookup returns CDR1 SNHLY and CDR2 FYNNEI. This CDR3 has 19 amino acids. J lost 0 bases, V lost 6 bases, and 18 bases had no gene match. The CDR3 loop is CASRPWDRVTYASSYEQYF. The CDR3 DNA reads as TGTGCCAGCAGGCCTTGGGACAGGGTTACTTACGCAAGCTCCTACGAGCAGTACTTC.

The genes are TRBV2 and TRBJ2-1, with TRBD2 matching 7 bases. Germline trimming cut 8 bases from V and 4 bases from J; bases unmatched to any gene: 11. From germline, CDR1 is SNHLY and CDR2 FYNNEI. The CDR3 consists of 15 residues. In nucleotides, the CDR3 is TGTGCCAGCGGCTCGATAGCGGGCATTTACAATGAGCAGTTCTTC. Protein: CASGSIAGIYNEQFF.

This chain links TRBV2 with TRBJ1-2, with D possibly being TRBD1 (5 bases). Trimming pared 5 bases from V and 5 bases from J, leaving 12 bases between. The CDR3 length is 13 residues. The germline V gene encodes CDR1 SNHLY and CDR2 FYNNEI. CDR3 residues: CASSSSGIYGYTF. The CDR3 DNA sequence: TGTGCCAGCAGTTCTTCAGGGATTTATGGCTACACCTTC.

At least ten counts were recorded for this clone. The sample carries other DNA sequences with the same CDR3. This chain joins TRBV6-1 and TRBJ1-5; 9 bases line up with TRBD1. The CDR3 is made up of 14 amino acids. Germline CDR1 MNHNS, CDR2 SASEGT. The V segment lost 4 bases and the J segment 2 bases; nucleotides outside the gene matches: 0. CDR3 protein: CASSGTGGNQPQHF. Here the CDR3 DNA reads TGTGCCAGCAGTGGGACAGGGGGCAATCAGCCCCAGCATTTT.

The rearrangement joins TRBV19 to TRBJ2-7, with 7 positions matching TRBD2. CDR3 length: 17 residues. The germline CDR1 and CDR2 sequences are LNHDA and SQIVND (reference sequence). Unmatched junction bases numbered 15, after V lost 6 bases and J lost 1 base. The chain's CDR3 is CASSATPSGKRSYEQYF. In DNA form, the CDR3 reads TGTGCCAGTAGCGCCACACCAAGCGGGAAACGATCCTACGAGCAGTACTTC.

The gene calls are TRBV28 and TRBJ1-1; D gene unclear. Trimming left V 3 bases short and J 0 bases short, with 8 bases between. CDR1 is MDHEN and CDR2 is SYDVKM in the germline V gene. CDR3 length: 14 amino acids. The CDR3 DNA reads TGTGCCAGCAGTTTCGTCGGGTTGAACACTGAAGCTTTCTTT. This gives the protein CASSFVGLNTEAFF.

This chain links TRBV6-6 with TRBJ2-5; tentative D call: TRBD1 (5 bases). From germline, CDR1 is MNHNY and CDR2 SVGAGI (reference sequence). This CDR3 has 11 amino acids. With 6 bases removed from V and 11 bases from J, the gap between germline ends came to 13 bases. The CDR3 spells CASSADIKQYF. As DNA, the CDR3 is TGTGCCAGCAGCGCGGACATCAAACAGTACTTC.

V is TRBV7-9 and J is TRBJ2-3; 7 nucleotides match TRBD2. The CDR3 consists of 15 residues. The V segment lost 0 bases and the J segment 2 bases; nucleotides outside the gene matches: 2. Germline assignment: CDR1 SEHNR and CDR2 FQNEAQ (reference sequence). In DNA form, the CDR3 reads TGTGCCAGCAGCTTAGCTAGCGGGTACACAGATACGCAGTATTTT. Its translation: CASSLASGYTDTQYF.

The table lists this clone with a count of one. The chain recombines TRBV7-6 with TRBJ2-1, with TRBD2 identical over 13 bases. This CDR3 region has 20 residues. Germline V gives CDR1 SGHVS, CDR2 FNYEAQ. Trimming removed 1 base from V and 0 bases from J; junction bases left unmatched: 9. The CDR3, as DNA: TGTGCCAGCAGCTTAGTCTTCACCCGGACTAGCGGGAGCTCCTACAATGAGCAGTTCTTC. It yields the protein CASSLVFTRTSGSSYNEQFF.